The 22 T cell receptor beta chains below were found in one sample sequenced in a study of tumor-infiltrating lymphocytes in primary liver carcinoma. Both blood RNA, taken from unsorted whole blood, and germline DNA were extracted. A primer in the constant region served to generate TCR beta cDNA from about 480 ng of total RNA. Libraries for TCR beta were built through three nested multiplex PCR rounds, which together made up a slightly modified ARM-PCR procedure. The study ran its first two PCR rounds for around 10 cycles each, using TRBV1-TRBV30 forward primers and a C-beta reverse primer. TCRdb ran MiXCR on the multiplex PCR reads and lists one entry per CDR3 protein. The table includes some 200,000 distinct CDR3 sequences, less than 70% detected once. Sequenced sample: peripheral blood. These receptors were obtained from a woman aged 60-75 years with primary liver carcinoma and hepatitis B virus infection.

This clonotype was observed a handful of times. The chain recombines TRBV2 with TRBJ1-2, with D possibly being TRBD1 (5 bases). Germline CDR1 and CDR2: SNHLY and FYNNEI. This CDR3 spans 14 amino acids. Trimming left V 5 bases short and J 8 bases short, with 18 bases between. Here the CDR3 reads CASSPLGGAYGYTF. In DNA form, the CDR3 reads TGTGCCAGCAGTCCCCTGGGAGGGGCTTACGGCTACACCTTC. Filled out from reference TRBV2 and TRBJ1-2, the complete variable domain reads EPEVTQTPSHQVTQMGQEVILRCVPISNHLYFYWYRQILGQKVEFLVSFYNNEISEKSEIFDDQFSVERPDGSNFTLKIRSTKLEDSAMYFCASSPLGGAYGYTFGSGTRLTVV.

The genes are TRBV29-1 and TRBJ2-1; 13 nucleotides agree with TRBD2. Germline lookup yields CDR1 SQVTM and CDR2 ANQGSEA. V trimming: 0 bases; J trimming: 5 bases; junction bases outside the gene matches: 4. The CDR3 covers 16 residues. The CDR3 loop is CSVEDTGTSGDNEQFF. The CDR3 coding sequence is TGCAGCGTTGAAGACACGGGGACTAGCGGGGACAATGAGCAGTTCTTC.

The V call is TRBV5-1, the J call TRBJ1-2, with TRBD1 identical over 7 bases. V was pared by 4 bases and J by 8 bases, with 14 bases of the junction left unmatched. The CDR3 consists of 15 residues. Germline V gene sequence: CDR1 SGHRS, CDR2 YFSETQ. The CDR3 DNA reads as TGCGCCAGCAGCGTGCAGGTGACAGGGCTGGAGGGCTACACCTTC. The encoded protein is CASSVQVTGLEGYTF.

This clonotype was detected ten times or more. The chain is built from TRBV12-3 or TRBV12-4 and TRBJ2-3; TRBD1 might be the D (6 bases). CDR3 length: 14 amino acids. The V end was cut by 0 bases, the J end by 3 bases, with 7 bases between. Written as DNA, the CDR3 is TGTGCCAGCAGTTTAGCACAGGGAACAGATACGCAGTATTTT. Translated, it gives CASSLAQGTDTQYF.

With respect to this clonotype: A read error may explain this, as a much larger clone is one base away. Without the conserved terminal phenylalanine or tryptophan, this CDR3 likely stems from a read error. This rearrangement joins TRBV7-8 to TRBJ2-1; TRBD2 agrees at 7 bases. CDR1 SGHVS and CDR2 FQNEAQ come from the germline V gene. CDR3 length: 15 residues. V lost 7 bases, J lost 3 bases, and 9 bases stayed unmatched. In DNA, the CDR3 is TGTGCCAGCATGGGAGCGGGACCCCACTACAATGAGCAGTTCCTC. As protein: CASMGAGPHYNEQFL.

Remarks on this clonotype: This may be a read error: a much more frequent sequence differs by one nucleotide. The V gene is TRBV4-1, the J gene TRBJ2-1; 10 bases align to TRBD2. V dropped 3 bases and J dropped 8; count of bases not matched to a gene: 10. Germline values: CDR1 MGHRA, CDR2 YSYEKL. This CDR3 comprises 16 residues. The CDR3 sequence: CASSHLLAGKNDEQFF. The CDR3 DNA is TGCGCCAGCAGCCACCTACTAGCGGGAAAGAACGATGAGCAGTTCTTC.

V is TRBV12-5 and J is TRBJ2-2; D may correspond to TRBD1 or TRBD2 (5 bases each). This CDR3 has 15 amino acids. Deletions cut 7 bases from V and 2 bases from J, with 14 bases between. The germline V gene encodes CDR1 LGHNT and CDR2 FRNRAP. CDR3 in amino acids: CASDRGRINTGELFF. DNA of the CDR3: TGTGCTAGTGACCGGGGCAGAATTAACACCGGGGAGCTGTTTTTT. Looking up the rest from reference TRBV12-5 and TRBJ2-2 gives the full variable domain: DARVTQTPRHKVTEMGQEVTMRCQPILGHNTVFWYRQTMMQGLELLAYFRNRAPLDDSGMPKDRFSAEMPDATLATLKIQPSEPRDSAVYFCASDRGRINTGELFFGEGSRLTVL.

Regarding this clonotype: One end of the junction fails to match germline, which may point to a read error. This chain links TRBV6-5 with TRBJ2-7; D tentatively fits TRBD1 or TRBD2 (6 bases each). The CDR3 has 15 residues. Germline loops: CDR1 MNHEY, CDR2 SVGAGI. CDR3 nucleotides: TGTGTCAGCAGTTACCGGGGGCTACGGGGTAAAGGGCAGTACTTC. This gives the protein CVSSYRGLRGKGQYF.

A note on this clonotype: This may be a read error, as it is one base from a much larger clone. The rearrangement links TRBV6-2 or TRBV6-3 to TRBJ2-3, with 8 bases aligning to TRBD2. The CDR3 contains 16 residues. Germline V lookup: CDR1 MNHEY, CDR2 SVGEGT. The V and J ends lost 2 bases and 5 bases, in that order; junction bases with no gene match: 9. CDR3: CASSYPGGRPGDTQYF. In nucleotides, the CDR3 is TGTGCCAGCAGTTACCCTGGCGGGAGGCCCGGAGATACGCAGTATTTT.

This clonotype was counted ten times or more. V gene TRBV6-6 combines with J gene TRBJ1-5; 8 nucleotides line up with TRBD1. The trim removed 6 bases at V and 0 bases at J, leaving 4 bases unmatched. The germline V gene encodes CDR1 MNHNY and CDR2 SVGAGI (reference sequence). The CDR3 is 15 amino acids. The CDR3 reads CASSHRGDSNQPQHF. DNA of the CDR3: TGTGCCAGCAGCCACAGGGGGGATAGCAATCAGCCCCAGCATTTT.

A single count supports this clonotype. The chain joins TRBV29-1 to TRBJ1-5; TRBD1 matches 7 bases. This CDR3 contains 13 residues. Germline V gene lookup returns CDR1 SQVTM and CDR2 ANQGSEA. V shed 7 bases, J shed 2 bases, and the junction held 5 bases outside the gene matches. The CDR3 nucleotides are TGCAGCGGAAGGGGGCAGGGCAATCAGCCCCAGCATTTT. This codes for CSGRGQGNQPQHF.

V usage is TRBV20-1 and J usage is TRBJ2-1; 11 bases are a match to TRBD2. With V trimmed by 3 bases and J by 7 bases, 8 bases remained unmatched. Germline CDR1 DFQATT, CDR2 SNEGSKA (reference sequence). The CDR3 is 15 amino acids. The CDR3: CSASEGASGRNEQFF. For the CDR3, the DNA is TGCAGTGCTAGTGAGGGTGCTAGCGGGAGGAATGAGCAGTTCTTC.

This clonotype appeared many times. This rearrangement joins TRBV6-2 or TRBV6-3 to TRBJ2-7, with 9 bases that match TRBD1. The CDR3 spans 16 residues. Germline V gene sequence: CDR1 MNHEY, CDR2 SVGEGT. The J segment lost 3 bases and the V segment lost 6 bases, leaving 12 bases of the junction unmatched. Here the CDR3 reads CASRSNRGPRIYEQYF. In nucleotides, the CDR3 is TGTGCCAGCAGAAGTAACAGGGGGCCGCGTATCTACGAGCAGTACTTC.

The chain employs TRBV11-2 and TRBJ1-1; D gene uncertain. Trimming shortened V by 6 bases and J by 1 base, and 21 bases separated the two germline ends. CDR1 and CDR2 from the germline V gene are SGHAT and FQNNGV. This CDR3 spans 17 amino acids. The CDR3, as DNA: TGTGCCAGCAGACCCCTGGTCAGAGCTTTGGGGAACACTGAAGCTTTCTTT. Translated: CASRPLVRALGNTEAFF.

About this clonotype itself: An end of the junction does not agree with germline; a read error may underlie this. The genes are TRBV11-2 and TRBJ2-3, with no clear D. Germline V gene data show CDR1 as SGHAT and CDR2 as FQNNGV. This CDR3 contains 13 residues. For the CDR3, the DNA is TGCACCAGCTGCTTAGATCGAGGAGATACGCAGTATTTT. Translating it yields CTSCLDRGDTQYF.

This clonotype was seen only a few times. V and J are TRBV5-6 and TRBJ1-1; D is uncertain. Germline lookup yields CDR1 SGHDT and CDR2 YYEEEE. The CDR3 is 11 amino acids. Trimming removed 5 bases at V and 6 bases at J, with 8 bases between. The CDR3 coding sequence is TGTGCCAGCAGATTTGGGGCTGAAGCTTTCTTT. Translation gives CASRFGAEAFF.

For this clonotype: As the CDR3 is not closed by the conserved phenylalanine or tryptophan, this likely results from a read error. The V and J genes are TRBV29-1 and TRBJ2-7, with TRBD1 matching 9 bases. V shed 4 bases, J shed 1 base, and the junction held 5 bases outside the gene matches. This CDR3 comprises 14 residues. Germline V CDR1 and CDR2: SQVTM, ANQGSEA. The CDR3 DNA is TGCAGCGTTGCCGACGACAGGGGGTCCTACGAGCAGTACTTA. This translates into CSVADDRGSYEQYL.

With regard to this clonotype: A junction end diverges from the germline sequence, so it may reflect a read error. The rearrangement joins TRBV6-5 to TRBJ2-5, with 13 bases matching TRBD2. This CDR3 has 15 residues. From germline, CDR1 is MNHEY and CDR2 SVGAGI. CDR3: CASSLLAGGREIQYF. The CDR3 nucleotides are TGTGCCAGCAGTTTACTAGCGGGAGGGCGCGAGATCCAGTACTTC.

This clonotype was observed a handful of times. The chain combines TRBV5-1 with TRBJ1-3, with 7 bases matching TRBD1. This CDR3 has 15 amino acids. Trimming removed 2 bases from V and 2 bases from J; junction bases left unmatched: 4. In germline, CDR1 is SGHRS, CDR2 YFSETQ. CDR3 nucleotides: TGCGCCAGCAGCTTAACCGGGACAGCTGGAAACACCATATATTTT. Residues: CASSLTGTAGNTIYF.

This rearrangement joins TRBV29-1 to TRBJ2-1; a possible D gene is TRBD1 (5 bases). The germline V and J ends were trimmed by 1 base and 1 base, with 14 bases remaining between them. In germline, CDR1 is SQVTM, CDR2 ANQGSEA. This CDR3 is 16 amino acids long. The CDR3 spells CSVEAGKGPSYNEQFF. The CDR3 region has the DNA TGCAGCGTTGAAGCTGGAAAGGGGCCGTCCTACAATGAGCAGTTCTTC.

The table lists this clonotype with many counts. The V gene is TRBV4-1, the J gene TRBJ1-2, with D possibly matching TRBD1 (5 bases). The CDR3 totals 17 residues. Trimming took off 3 bases at V and 5 bases at J, with 22 bases between the two ends. Germline V CDR1 and CDR2: MGHRA, YSYEKL. CDR3 nucleotide sequence: TGCGCCAGCAGCCACCCAGGACAATACCAAAGAGTATATGGCTACACCTTC. Translation gives CASSHPGQYQRVYGYTF.

As for this clonotype: Just one base apart from a much larger clone, this may be a read error. The CDR3 DNA reads TGTGCCTGGAACCCCTCCGACAGGGTGGTGATCAATGAGCAGTTCTTC. This encodes CAWNPSDRVVINEQFF. The chain is built from TRBV30 and TRBJ2-1, with 7 bases aligning to TRBD1. Per germline, CDR1 GTSNPN and CDR2 SVGIG (reference sequence). Trimming at V came to 4 bases and at J to 6 bases, leaving 15 bases not matched to a gene. The CDR3 contains 16 residues.